Listed below are T cell receptor beta chains from one sample, sequenced in a study of cytomegalovirus exposure and HLA in healthy donors. The repertoire was sequenced with immunoSEQ multiplex PCR; TCRdb's copy has only in-frame clones and lacks some. The sample yields some 140,000 clones, roughly 85% seen once. The sample taken for sequencing was PBMCs. All receptors come from a man aged 40-49 years in good health and CMV-seronegative. The CDR3 runs from the conserved cysteine through the conserved F or W. Fields, in order: CDR3 protein, CDR3 DNA, clone size, D gene, J gene, V gene. The D gene is left open where the match is weak. A clone size is listed for some rows: how often the clone was seen (once, few, many), or a class if it is expanded.

CATSRGWTRKSSYNEQFF | TGTGCCACCAGCAGGGGATGGACAAGGAAAAGCTCCTACAATGAGCAGTTCTTC | - | - | TRBJ2-1 | TRBV15
CASSQLRGVQGSVNEQYF | TGTGCCAGCAGCCAACTGCGGGGGGTACAGGGGAGCGTAAACGAGCAGTACTTC | - | - | TRBJ2-7 | TRBV4-2
CASSLSAPGLGAYEQYF | TGTGCCAGCAGTTTATCAGCCCCCGGACTGGGAGCATACGAGCAGTACTTC | - | - | TRBJ2-7 | TRBV27
CASSFPAGAMYEQFF | TGTGCCAGCAGCTTTCCGGCAGGGGCGATGTATGAGCAGTTCTTC | - | - | TRBJ2-1 | TRBV7-9
CASSLSGTSPYNEQFF | TGTGCCAGCAGCTTATCCGGGACTAGCCCCTACAATGAGCAGTTCTTC | - | TRBD2 | TRBJ2-1 | TRBV7-6
CASSSPPGGELFF | TGTGCCAGCAGCTCCCCTCCAGGCGGGGAGCTGTTTTTT | - | - | TRBJ2-2 | TRBV11-2
CASSQYRGLNQPQHF | TGTGCCAGCAGTCAATACAGGGGCCTTAATCAGCCCCAGCATTTT | - | TRBD1 | TRBJ1-5 | TRBV28
CASSWDRDYGYTF | TGTGCCAGTAGTTGGGACAGGGACTATGGCTACACCTTC | - | TRBD1 | TRBJ1-2 | TRBV19
CAISESRGNTEAFF | TGTGCCATCAGTGAGTCGCGGGGCAACACTGAAGCTTTCTTT | - | - | TRBJ1-1 | TRBV10-3
CASSWRGGTDTQYF | TGTGCCAGCAGTTGGCGGGGGGGCACAGATACGCAGTATTTT | - | TRBD2 | TRBJ2-3 | TRBV6-6
CSSQGDTEAFF | TGCAGTTCTCAGGGGGACACTGAAGCTTTCTTT | - | TRBD1 | TRBJ1-1 | TRBV20-1
CSSSPKVTAGLAEAFF | TGTTCCAGCAGCCCTAAAGTGACAGCCGGCCTTGCTGAAGCTTTCTTT | - | - | TRBJ1-1 | TRBV7-9
CASSLGLTGSDEQYF | TGTGCCAGCAGCTTAGGCTTAACAGGGTCCGACGAGCAGTACTTC | - | - | TRBJ2-7 | TRBV13
CASSSTLRGNPLFSPLHF | TGTGCCAGCAGTTCGACCCTTCGGGGGAACCCCCTTTTTTCACCCCTCCACTTT | - | - | TRBJ1-6 | TRBV27
CASSLQPVTRPLYGYTF | TGTGCCAGCAGCTTGCAACCGGTGACACGACCTCTCTATGGCTACACCTTC | - | - | TRBJ1-2 | TRBV5-6
CAAARGPTDTQYF | TGCGCGGCGGCCAGGGGTCCCACAGATACGCAGTATTTT | - | - | TRBJ2-3 | TRBV29-1
CASSVAGDVGTDTQYF | TGTGCCAGCAGCGTAGCGGGGGATGTGGGCACAGATACGCAGTATTTT | - | - | TRBJ2-3 | TRBV9
CASRSVEAFF | TGTGCCAGCAGGTCAGTTGAAGCTTTCTTT | - | - | TRBJ1-1 | TRBV6-1
CASSLRGAVYGYTF | TGTGCCAGCAGTTTACGCGGGGCAGTCTATGGCTACACCTTC | - | - | TRBJ1-2 | TRBV27
CASSPQGLSTDTQYF | TGTGCCAGCTCGCCGCAGGGCCTTAGCACAGATACGCAGTATTTT | - | - | TRBJ2-3 | TRBV18
CASRDRGGNTIYF | TGTGCCAGCAGGGACAGGGGAGGAAACACCATATATTTT | - | TRBD1 | TRBJ1-3 | TRBV28
CASSLTSTSGGAEQFF | TGTGCCAGCAGCTTAACTTCGACTAGCGGGGGGGCTGAGCAGTTCTTC | - | TRBD2 | TRBJ2-1 | TRBV7-3
CASSTDSNEQFF | TGTGCCAGCAGCACCGACAGCAATGAGCAGTTCTTC | - | - | TRBJ2-1 | TRBV7-9
CASSVGASSSGDTQYF | TGTGCCAGCAGCGTAGGGGCTAGCTCCTCGGGAGATACGCAGTATTTT | - | - | TRBJ2-3 | TRBV9
CASSPLAGVSAEQYF | TGTGCCAGCAGCCCACTAGCGGGAGTCTCGGCCGAGCAGTACTTC | once | TRBD2 | TRBJ2-7 | TRBV2
CATRTGGGGTGELFF | TGTGCCACCAGAACAGGGGGCGGCGGCACCGGGGAGCTGTTTTTT | - | TRBD1 | TRBJ2-2 | TRBV15
CASSLGTAGGREQYF | TGCGCCAGCAGCTTGGGAACGGCGGGGGGGCGAGAGCAGTACTTC | few | TRBD2 | TRBJ2-7 | TRBV5-1
CASSLAGTEYEQYF | TGTGCCAGCAGCTTAGCCGGGACAGAATACGAGCAGTACTTC | - | TRBD1 | TRBJ2-7 | TRBV7-8
CASSLGTGLGEQFF | TGTGCCAGCAGCTTGGGGACAGGGTTGGGAGAGCAGTTCTTC | - | TRBD1 | TRBJ2-1 | TRBV7-3
CASSRSYSYEQYF | TGTGCCAGCAGCCGTTCCTACTCCTACGAGCAGTACTTC | - | - | TRBJ2-7 | TRBV9
CAITGTANTGELFF | TGTGCCATCACCGGGACAGCCAACACCGGGGAGCTGTTTTTT | - | TRBD1 | TRBJ2-2 | TRBV28
CASSLRQGKNYGYTF | TGTGCCAGCTCACTTCGACAGGGCAAGAACTATGGCTACACCTTC | few | TRBD1 | TRBJ1-2 | TRBV18
CASSSLRDMGNTIYF | TGTGCCAGCAGCTCACTCCGGGACATGGGAAACACCATATATTTT | - | - | TRBJ1-3 | TRBV7-9
CASSSGTGGSRGYEQYF | TGTGCCAGCAGCTCCGGGACAGGGGGCTCCCGGGGGTACGAGCAGTACTTC | - | TRBD1 | TRBJ2-7 | TRBV13
CASSPLAGGGTDTQYF | TGTGCCAGCAGCCCTCTAGCGGGAGGCGGCACAGATACGCAGTATTTT | once | TRBD2 | TRBJ2-3 | TRBV7-3
CASSSGKTGNYEQYF | TGTGCCAGCAGCTCCGGGAAGACAGGAAACTACGAGCAGTACTTC | - | - | TRBJ2-7 | TRBV7-9
CASSRTGTGGQEQFF | TGTGCCAGCAGTCGGACCGGGACAGGGGGGCAGGAGCAGTTCTTC | once | TRBD1 | TRBJ2-1 | TRBV6-5
CASSPGEIYEQYF | TGTGCCAGCAGCCCAGGGGAAATCTACGAGCAGTACTTC | - | - | TRBJ2-7 | TRBV9
CASSPWEVWGELFF | TGCGCCAGCAGCCCCTGGGAGGTCTGGGGGGAGCTGTTTTTT | - | - | TRBJ2-2 | TRBV4-3
CAISPDREGEKLFF | TGTGCCATCAGTCCGGACAGGGAGGGTGAAAAACTGTTTTTT | - | TRBD1 | TRBJ1-4 | TRBV10-3
CASSQEDYGYTF | TGCGCCAGCAGTCAGGAGGACTATGGCTACACCTTC | once | - | TRBJ1-2 | TRBV5-1
CASSRGGNSPLHF | TGTGCCAGCAGCCGGGGGGGAAATTCACCCCTCCACTTT | - | - | TRBJ1-6 | TRBV27
CASSPWRGYEQYF | TGTGCCAGCAGCCCCTGGAGGGGATACGAGCAGTACTTC | - | - | TRBJ2-7 | TRBV7-2
CSVDLAGAGNEQFF | TGCAGCGTTGACTTAGCGGGAGCGGGAAATGAGCAGTTCTTC | - | TRBD2 | TRBJ2-1 | TRBV29-1
CASMGGRSNQPQHF | TGTGCCAGTATGGGGGGTAGGTCCAATCAGCCCCAGCATTTT | - | - | TRBJ1-5 | TRBV19
CASTAPGQGAGGTEAFF | TGCGCCAGCACCGCTCCGGGACAGGGGGCAGGTGGCACTGAAGCTTTCTTT | - | TRBD1 | TRBJ1-1 | TRBV23-1
CASSLGPGSTTGELFF | TGTGCCAGCAGTTTGGGCCCTGGGTCGACCACCGGGGAGCTGTTTTTT | - | - | TRBJ2-2 | TRBV28
CASSVSSGLNTGELFF | TGTGCCAGCAGCGTATCTAGCGGGCTTAACACCGGGGAGCTGTTTTTT | - | TRBD2 | TRBJ2-2 | TRBV9
CAISGVASGIDEQFF | TGTGCCATCAGTGGGGTGGCTAGCGGGATCGATGAGCAGTTCTTC | - | TRBD2 | TRBJ2-1 | TRBV10-3
CASGLLASQETQYF | TGTGCCAGCGGCTTACTAGCCAGCCAAGAGACCCAGTACTTC | once | - | TRBJ2-5 | TRBV28
CASSLSVSGNTIYF | TGCGCCAGCAGCTTGTCTGTCTCTGGAAACACCATATATTTT | - | - | TRBJ1-3 | TRBV5-1
CASSPVGQTDTQYF | TGTGCCAGCAGCCCCGTGGGACAGACAGATACGCAGTATTTT | - | TRBD1 | TRBJ2-3 | TRBV7-6
CSVSSGFRETQYF | TGCAGCGTTTCCTCAGGGTTCCGAGAGACCCAGTACTTC | - | - | TRBJ2-5 | TRBV29-1
CASSKRPGHGEQPQHF | TGTGCCAGCAGCAAAAGACCGGGACATGGAGAACAGCCCCAGCATTTT | few | - | TRBJ1-5 | TRBV6-6
CASSRGTGDNSPLHF | TGCGCCAGCAGCCGCGGGACAGGGGATAATTCACCCCTCCACTTT | - | TRBD1 | TRBJ1-6 | TRBV5-1
CASSPIEGDEQFF | TGCGCCAGCAGCCCAATAGAGGGGGATGAGCAGTTCTTC | once | - | TRBJ2-1 | TRBV4-1
CASSVAPTGTFSTDTQYF | TGTGCCAGCAGCGTAGCTCCAACCGGGACTTTTAGCACAGATACGCAGTATTTT | few | - | TRBJ2-3 | TRBV9
CASSPTSGTSTDTQYF | TGTGCCAGCAGCCCCACTAGCGGGACTAGCACAGATACGCAGTATTTT | - | TRBD2 | TRBJ2-3 | TRBV5-4
CASSLDPQTEAFF | TGCGCCAGCAGCTTGGATCCCCAGACTGAAGCTTTCTTT | - | - | TRBJ1-1 | TRBV5-1
CASSLSSAGAYNEQFF | TGTGCCAGCAGCTTAAGTAGCGCGGGAGCGTACAATGAGCAGTTCTTC | - | TRBD2 | TRBJ2-1 | TRBV7-6